Listed here are 32 T cell receptor beta chains from one sample, sequenced in a study of T cell repertoires in aging, cancer and after chemotherapy. Rearranged V-D-J TRB sequences were amplified with a mixed TRB-A/B primer pool. MiXCR was run by TCRdb on the multiplex PCR reads, yielding one entry per CDR3 protein. The sample carries more than 8,000 distinct CDR3 sequences, 35% to 45% recorded once. Amplification of TCR beta used genomic DNA extracted from peripheral blood. Material for sequencing was blood. The receptors were gathered from a human donor in good health.

This clonotype was picked up a small number of times. This chain connects TRBV12-3 or TRBV12-4 to TRBJ1-4; a possible D gene is TRBD1 (6 bases). The V gene lost 6 bases and the J gene lost 8 bases, with 16 bases spanning the gap. This CDR3 contains 14 residues. This chain's CDR3 is CASSEGGHTEKLFF. The CDR3 coding sequence is TGTGCCAGCAGCGAAGGGGGGCACACGGAAAAACTGTTTTTT.

The gene calls are TRBV5-4 and TRBJ2-1, with D possibly matching TRBD2 (6 bases). The CDR3 totals 12 residues. Trimming took 4 bases from V and 9 from J, leaving 11 bases between them. Per the germline V gene, CDR1 is SGHNT and CDR2 is YYREEE (reference sequence). Here the CDR3 reads CASSPRRGEQFF. DNA of the CDR3: TGTGCCAGCAGCCCCCGGCGGGGTGAGCAGTTCTTC.

This clonotype was seen a handful of times. The chain has TRBV5-6 and TRBJ1-5, with D unresolved. The ends were cut back, 4 bases at V and 5 bases at J, with 10 bases in the middle. The germline CDR1 and CDR2 sequences are SGHDT and YYEEEE. The CDR3 has 13 amino acids. CDR3: CASSLEPDQPQHF. In DNA form, the CDR3 reads TGTGCCAGCAGCCTAGAGCCCGATCAGCCCCAGCATTTT.

Only a few counts were recorded for this clonotype. The V call is TRBV13, the J call TRBJ2-3; weak D call: TRBD1 (5 bases). Between the trimmed V and J ends, which lost 1 base and 5 bases, there was a span of 16 bases. Germline V lookup: CDR1 PRHDT, CDR2 FYEKMQ (reference sequence). This CDR3 has 16 residues. For the CDR3, the DNA is TGTGCCAGCAGCTTAGTCTCAGGGCCCAGTGGAGATACGCAGTATTTT. Its translation: CASSLVSGPSGDTQYF.

This clonotype appeared a few times. This sequence joins TRBV11-3 and TRBJ1-6; the D is unclear. The V and J ends lost 8 bases and 0 bases respectively, with 14 bases between them. This CDR3 spans 16 amino acids. Per the germline V gene, CDR1 is SGHNT and CDR2 is YENEEA. CDR3 protein: CASGRTGSSYNSPLHF. As DNA, the CDR3 is TGTGCCAGCGGACGGACCGGGAGCTCCTATAATTCACCCCTCCACTTT.

The chain employs TRBV24-1 and TRBJ2-1; D is unclear. Deletions cut 5 bases from V and 5 bases from J, with 15 bases between. The CDR3 spans 15 residues. Germline CDR1 is KGHDR and CDR2 is SFDVKD. The CDR3 DNA is TGTGCCACCAGTGGCCGCCTCGATGGAAACAATGAGCAGTTCTTC. Residues: CATSGRLDGNNEQFF.

V and J are TRBV19 and TRBJ1-2; 9 nucleotides agree with TRBD1. The V gene end was trimmed by 5 bases and the J gene end by 6 bases; junction bases not matched to a gene: 10. Looked up from germline, CDR1 is LNHDA and CDR2 is SQIVND (reference sequence). The CDR3 length is 15 residues. The CDR3, as DNA: TGTGCCAGTAGTCCGTGGGACAGGGCCCCGGATGGCTACACCTTC. Encoded protein: CASSPWDRAPDGYTF.

The chain joins TRBV10-3 to TRBJ1-1, with TRBD1 matching 7 bases. This CDR3 contains 13 residues. The ends lost 2 bases at V and 8 bases at J; junction bases unmatched: 5. CDR1 ENHRY and CDR2 SYGVKD come from the germline V gene. DNA for the CDR3: TGTGCCATCAGTGAGACGGGACAGCCAGAAGCTTTCTTT. It specifies CAISETGQPEAFF.

This clonotype was seen once. J is TRBJ2-5 and V is TRBV5-4; 7 nucleotides agree with TRBD2. The germline V gene has CDR1 SGHNT and CDR2 YYREEE (reference sequence). The CDR3 runs 13 residues. With 4 bases clipped from V and 5 bases from J, the junction kept 5 bases outside the gene matches. This CDR3 reads CASSAVGGETQYF. In nucleotides, the CDR3 is TGTGCCAGCAGCGCCGTGGGGGGGGAGACCCAGTACTTC.

The J gene is TRBJ1-1, the V gene TRBV6-1; D uncertain. V was clipped by 7 bases and J by 11 bases, with 17 bases between them. This CDR3 has 12 residues. Germline V CDR1 and CDR2: MNHNS, SASEGT. CDR3 bases: TGTGCCAGCACCTCGTTTGTTGTGGGGGCTTTCTTT. It is translated as CASTSFVVGAFF.

This clonotype was detected only once. The chain combines TRBV5-4 with TRBJ2-4; 8 nucleotides agree with TRBD2. The germline CDR1 and CDR2 sequences are SGHNT and YYREEE (reference sequence). The junction had 5 bases not matched to a gene; V was cut back by 2 bases and J by 4 bases. This CDR3 has 15 residues. The CDR3 bases are TGTGCCAGCAGCTTCGGTGGCGGGGGGAAAAACATTCAGTACTTC. Translation gives CASSFGGGGKNIQYF.

The table lists this clonotype with a few counts. J is TRBJ2-3 and V is TRBV10-3, with 12 bases matching TRBD2. The ends lost 10 bases at V and 4 bases at J; junction bases unmatched: 3. Germline V gene data show CDR1 as ENHRY and CDR2 as SYGVKD. The CDR3 runs to 13 residues. The CDR3 DNA follows: TGTGCCACCCTAGCGGGAGGGGCAGATACGCAGTATTTT. This encodes CATLAGGADTQYF.

The chain is built from TRBV5-6 and TRBJ2-2; D perhaps matches TRBD1 (6 bases). This CDR3 is 15 amino acids long. CDR1 and CDR2 (germline): SGHDT, YYEEEE. V was trimmed by 2 bases and J by 0 bases, leaving 8 bases between them. The CDR3 is CASSFGTTNTGELFF. The CDR3 nucleotides read TGTGCCAGCAGCTTCGGGACAACGAACACCGGGGAGCTGTTTTTT.

This clonotype appeared a single time. The chain has TRBV20-1 and TRBJ2-5; D unclear. V was shortened by 8 bases and J by 5 bases, with 12 bases between the two germline ends. Per germline, CDR1 DFQATT and CDR2 SNEGSKA (reference sequence). CDR3 size: 11 residues. The DNA for the CDR3 is TGCAGTCCAGAGGTTGGTGAGACCCAGTACTTC. Its translation: CSPEVGETQYF.

The rearrangement uses TRBV18 and TRBJ2-3; 9 bases agree with TRBD1. The CDR3 spans 17 residues. CDR1 and CDR2 from the germline V gene are KGHSH and LQKENI. V was pared by 5 bases and J by 4 bases, with 13 bases of the junction left unmatched. The CDR3 here is CASSSIRQGGNADTQYF. The CDR3 DNA sequence: TGTGCCAGCTCATCTATTCGACAGGGGGGGAATGCAGATACGCAGTATTTT. Full variable domain (outside the CDR3, taken from reference TRBV18 and TRBJ2-3): NAGVMQNPRHLVRRRGQEARLRCSPMKGHSHVYWYRQLPEEGLKFMVYLQKENIIDESGMPKERFSAEFPKEGPSILRIQQVVRGDSAAYFCASSSIRQGGNADTQYFGPGTRLTVL.

The chain combines TRBV20-1 with TRBJ2-3, with D possibly matching TRBD2 (6 bases). With 4 bases removed from V and 0 bases from J, the gap between germline ends came to 20 bases. CDR1 and CDR2 from the germline V gene are DFQATT and SNEGSKA (reference sequence). CDR3 size: 17 residues. The CDR3 DNA reads TGCAGTGCTATTATACTAGCAGATGTGGGTAGCACAGATACGCAGTATTTT. Translated: CSAIILADVGSTDTQYF.

This clonotype was seen more than once but under ten times. The chain has TRBV18 and TRBJ2-1; 8 nucleotides match TRBD2. The V gene's germline CDR1 is KGHSH and CDR2 LQKENI. Losses at the gene ends were 3 bases for V and 4 bases for J; bases not matched to a gene: 11. The CDR3 consists of 17 residues. CDR3 nucleotides: TGTGCCAGCTCACCGATGATACTTGGCGGGGGGTACAATGAGCAGTTCTTC. This gives the protein CASSPMILGGGYNEQFF.

In its sample, this clonotype ranks as medium-sized (0.01 to 0.1%). The V and J genes are TRBV6-5 and TRBJ2-1; 10 nucleotides line up with TRBD2. Per germline, CDR1 MNHEY and CDR2 SVGAGI. The CDR3 contains 15 residues. V was pared by 8 bases and J by 9 bases, with 13 bases of the junction left unmatched. The CDR3 region is CASSPSASGGGEQFF. CDR3 in DNA: TGTGCCAGCTCCCCCTCGGCTAGCGGGGGTGGTGAGCAGTTCTTC.

The genes are TRBV19 and TRBJ2-3; D is uncertain. In germline, CDR1 is LNHDA, CDR2 SQIVND (reference sequence). The CDR3 runs 11 residues. V gave up 10 bases and J gave up 5 bases, with 10 bases separating them. The CDR3 is CATTVQDTQYF. The CDR3 bases are TGTGCCACGACTGTACAAGATACGCAGTATTTT.

The CDR3 DNA is TGTGCCAGCAGCGGCCGGGACAGAGCAATCAATGAGCAGTTCTTC. It yields the protein CASSGRDRAINEQFF. The V and J genes are TRBV5-6 and TRBJ2-1; TRBD1 agrees at 7 bases. J was trimmed by 6 bases and V by 4 bases; bases with no gene match: 10. Germline lookup yields CDR1 SGHDT and CDR2 YYEEEE. The CDR3 sequence is 15 residues long.

The chain recombines TRBV5-6 with TRBJ2-7, with D perhaps assigned TRBD1 or TRBD2 (5 bases each). The V and J ends lost 4 bases and 5 bases respectively, with 19 bases between them. Germline CDR1 SGHDT, CDR2 YYEEEE. This CDR3 has 15 amino acids. The CDR3 reads CASSHGSGRGDEQYF. The CDR3 region has the DNA TGTGCCAGCAGCCATGGATCCGGTAGAGGGGACGAGCAGTACTTC.

CDR3 loop: CASSPGSETANYGYTF. The DNA of the CDR3 is TGTGCCAGTAGTCCAGGATCGGAGACAGCCAACTATGGCTACACCTTC. The rearrangement uses TRBV19 and TRBJ1-2, with a possible D match to TRBD1 (5 bases). Trimming left V 5 bases short and J 2 bases short, with 18 bases between. The germline gives CDR1 LNHDA, CDR2 SQIVND (reference sequence). The CDR3 runs to 16 residues. Looking up the rest from reference TRBV19 and TRBJ1-2 gives the full variable domain: DGGITQSPKYLFRKEGQNVTLSCEQNLNHDAMYWYRQDPGQGLRLIYYSQIVNDFQKGDIAEGYSVSREKKESFPLTVTSAQKNPTAFYLCASSPGSETANYGYTFGSGTRLTVV.

The gene calls are TRBV13 and TRBJ1-1; no definite D call. The CDR3 extends over 14 amino acids. CDR1 and CDR2 from the germline V gene are PRHDT and FYEKMQ (reference sequence). Trimming removed 1 base at V and 6 bases at J, with 12 bases between. CDR3 in amino acids: CASSLEPTSPEAFF. Here the CDR3 DNA reads TGTGCCAGCAGCTTAGAACCAACTAGCCCTGAAGCTTTCTTT.

The V call is TRBV10-3, the J call TRBJ2-7; TRBD1 matches at 9 bases. J lost 3 bases, V lost 6 bases, and 3 bases had no gene match. This CDR3 is built from 13 residues. Per germline, CDR1 ENHRY and CDR2 SYGVKD. The CDR3 DNA reads TGTGCCATCAGCCCGGGACAGGGCTACGAGCAGTACTTC. This sequence encodes CAISPGQGYEQYF.

The chain employs TRBV7-6 and TRBJ1-3; weak D call: TRBD1 (5 bases). Trimming removed 5 bases at V and 0 bases at J, with 11 bases between. The CDR3 loop spans 15 amino acids. Germline CDR1 and CDR2: SGHVS and FNYEAQ. The CDR3 region has the DNA TGTGCCAGCAGCCAGGGCCCGAGCTCTGGAAACACCATATATTTT. It is translated as CASSQGPSSGNTIYF. Variable domain in full (rest from reference TRBV7-6 and TRBJ1-3): GAGVSQSPRYKVTKRGQDVALRCDPISGHVSLYWYRQALGQGPEFLTYFNYEAQQDKSGLPNDRFSAERPEGSISTLTIQRTEQRDSAMYRCASSQGPSSGNTIYFGEGSWLTVV.

In the case of this clonotype: One end of the junction fails to match germline, which may point to a read error. The chain joins TRBV5-6 to TRBJ2-5, with 7 bases fitting TRBD1. Germline V lookup: CDR1 SGHDT, CDR2 YYEEEE. CDR3 length: 14 amino acids. CDR3 nucleotide sequence: TGCGCCAGCAGCATCGAGGGGGCAGGAGAGACCCAGTACTTC. Amino acids: CASSIEGAGETQYF.

This clonotype was detected a few times. The chain joins TRBV30 to TRBJ2-6; no reliable D call. CDR3 length: 13 amino acids. Germline V gene lookup returns CDR1 GTSNPN and CDR2 SVGIG (reference sequence). V gave up 5 bases and J gave up 4 bases, with 9 bases separating them. The CDR3 protein is CAWQGSGANVLTF. The CDR3 DNA reads as TGTGCCTGGCAAGGGTCAGGGGCCAACGTCCTGACTTTC.

This sequence joins TRBV7-6 and TRBJ1-4; possibly TRBD1 for D (6 bases). The CDR3 extends over 13 amino acids. Germline values: CDR1 SGHVS, CDR2 FNYEAQ. Trimming left V 9 bases short and J 8 bases short, with 16 bases between. The CDR3 spells CASLVRGREKLFF. The CDR3 DNA is TGTGCCAGTCTAGTCAGGGGACGGGAAAAACTGTTTTTT.

J is TRBJ2-1 and V is TRBV20-1, with TRBD2 as a possible D gene (5 bases). The germline gives CDR1 DFQATT, CDR2 SNEGSKA (reference sequence). This CDR3 is built from 14 residues. V lost 5 bases, J lost 6 bases, and 17 bases lay in between. The CDR3: CSAYSGLEGNEQFF. The CDR3 DNA is TGCAGTGCTTACTCCGGGCTAGAGGGCAATGAGCAGTTCTTC.

V and J are TRBV5-5 and TRBJ1-3; a weak D match, TRBD1 (5 bases). The V gene's germline CDR1 is SGHKS and CDR2 YYEKEE (reference sequence). The CDR3 totals 15 residues. V dropped 0 bases and J dropped 4 bases, with 11 bases sitting between them. The CDR3 is CASSLARVAGNTIYF. The CDR3 coding sequence is TGTGCCAGCAGCTTGGCCAGGGTGGCCGGAAACACCATATATTTT.

The sample holds a few counts of this clonotype. The chain uses TRBV5-6 and TRBJ1-4; 7 positions agree with TRBD1. V lost 4 bases and J lost 8; bases outside the gene matches: 11. Germline-derived CDR1 and CDR2 are SGHDT and YYEEEE. The CDR3 runs 15 residues. The CDR3 DNA sequence: TGTGCCAGCAGCCTCATATCAGGGGGGGGAGAAAAACTGTTTTTT. Translation: CASSLISGGGEKLFF.

The CDR3 DNA follows: TGTGCCAGCACCTTCAGGGTAGGAGGCGGGGAGCTGTTTTTT. This encodes CASTFRVGGGELFF. This chain connects TRBV12-3 or TRBV12-4 to TRBJ2-2; D tentatively fits TRBD1 or TRBD2 (5 bases each). The V and J ends lost 7 bases and 7 bases respectively, with 16 bases between them. The CDR3 is made up of 14 amino acids.